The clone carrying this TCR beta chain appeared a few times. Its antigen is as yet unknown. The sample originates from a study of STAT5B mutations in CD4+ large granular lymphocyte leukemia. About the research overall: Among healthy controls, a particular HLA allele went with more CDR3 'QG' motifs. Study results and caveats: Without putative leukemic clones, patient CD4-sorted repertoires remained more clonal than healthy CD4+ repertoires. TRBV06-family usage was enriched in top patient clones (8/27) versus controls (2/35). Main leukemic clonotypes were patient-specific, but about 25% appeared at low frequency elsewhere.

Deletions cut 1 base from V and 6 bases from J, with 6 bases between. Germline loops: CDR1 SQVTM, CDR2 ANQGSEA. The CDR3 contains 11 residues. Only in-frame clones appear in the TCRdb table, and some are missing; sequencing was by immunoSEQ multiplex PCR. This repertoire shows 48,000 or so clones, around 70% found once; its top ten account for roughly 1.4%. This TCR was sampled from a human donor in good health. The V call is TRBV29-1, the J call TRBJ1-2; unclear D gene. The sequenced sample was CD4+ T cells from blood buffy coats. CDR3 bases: TGCAGCGTTGAAGGGGCGGATGGCTACACCTTC. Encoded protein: CSVEGADGYTF.